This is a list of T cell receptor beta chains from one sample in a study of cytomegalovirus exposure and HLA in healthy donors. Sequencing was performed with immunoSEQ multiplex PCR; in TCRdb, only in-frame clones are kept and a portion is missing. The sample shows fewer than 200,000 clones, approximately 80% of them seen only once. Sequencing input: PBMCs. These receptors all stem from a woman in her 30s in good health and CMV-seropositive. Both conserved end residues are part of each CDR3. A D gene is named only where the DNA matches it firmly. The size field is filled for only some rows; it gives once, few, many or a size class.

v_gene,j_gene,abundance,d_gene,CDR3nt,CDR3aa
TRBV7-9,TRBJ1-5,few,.,TGTGCCAGCAGCTTAGGGGGCGCGGATCAGCCCCAGCATTTT,CASSLGGADQPQHF
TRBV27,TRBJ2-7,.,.,TGTGCCAGCAGTTTCCAGGCAAGTAGGTACGAGCAGTACTTC,CASSFQASRYEQYF
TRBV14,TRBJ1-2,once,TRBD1,TGTGCCAGCAGCTGGACAGGGTTCCATGGCTACACCTTC,CASSWTGFHGYTF
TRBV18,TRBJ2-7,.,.,TGTGCCAGCTCATTCGTACCTAGTTACCCGAGCTCCTACGAGCAGTACTTC,CASSFVPSYPSSYEQYF
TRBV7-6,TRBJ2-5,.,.,TGTGCCAGCAGCTCCCCTCGAGGTTGGTCCCAAGAGACCCAGTACTTC,CASSSPRGWSQETQYF
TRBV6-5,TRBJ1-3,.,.,TGTGCCAGCCTCGACCGGGGGTTAGGAGGAAACACCATATATTTT,CASLDRGLGGNTIYF
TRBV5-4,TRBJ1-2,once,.,TGTGCCAGCAGCTCCACAGGGTCCTATGGCTACACCTTC,CASSSTGSYGYTF
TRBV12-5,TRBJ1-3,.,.,TGTGCTAGTGGTTTGGCCTATTCTGGAAACACCATATATTTT,CASGLAYSGNTIYF
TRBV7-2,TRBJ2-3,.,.,TGTGCCAGCAGCTTACAACAGGGTGTGGCAGATACGCAGTATTTT,CASSLQQGVADTQYF
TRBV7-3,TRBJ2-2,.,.,TGTGCCAGCAGCTTAAACAGCCCCGGGGAGCTGTTTTTT,CASSLNSPGELFF
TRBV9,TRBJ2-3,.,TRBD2,TGTGCCAGCAGCGACGGGGGGGCCGAGGGAAATACGCAGTATTTT,CASSDGGAEGNTQYF
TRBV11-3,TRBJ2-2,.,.,TGTGCCAGCAGCTTTTCAACCGGACAGGGAGGGGCCGGGGAGCTGTTTTTT,CASSFSTGQGGAGELFF
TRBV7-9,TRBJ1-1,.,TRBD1,TGTGCCAGCAGCTGGACAGGGGGGAACACTGAAGCTTTCTTT,CASSWTGGNTEAFF
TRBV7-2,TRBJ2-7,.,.,TGTGCCAGCACCACCTTCGGAGCGCGGGGCACTTACGAGCAGTACTTC,CASTTFGARGTYEQYF
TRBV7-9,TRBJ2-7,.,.,TGTTCCAGCAGTCCGGCGGACTGGGCCGCCGGACCGGGCGAGCAGTACTTC,CSSSPADWAAGPGEQYF
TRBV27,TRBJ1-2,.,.,TGTGCCAGCAGTTTGGGGGGGGCAGGGGTTGGCTACACCTTC,CASSLGGAGVGYTF